This TCR beta chain was found in a study of blood T cell repertoires in COVID-19. The overall study: Some COVID-19 samples were acute and others convalescent; all came from the United States, Italy and Spain.

This clone appeared many times. Trimming removed 6 bases from V and 11 bases from J; junction bases left unmatched: 17. Germline loops: CDR1 LNHDA, CDR2 SQIVND (reference sequence). The CDR3 is made up of 15 amino acids. Assay used: immunoSEQ multiplex PCR; TCRdb lists only in-frame clones, some missing. The sample yields roughly 90,000 clones, about 85% seen once. The sample was peripheral blood. The genes are TRBV19 and TRBJ1-1; 8 bases match TRBD1. This clonotype was sampled from a woman between 70 and 85 years old with acute or convalescent COVID-19. The CDR3 nucleotides are TGTGCCAGTAGGACCCCGACAGGGGTGATGTCTATTGCTTTCTTT. Protein: CASRTPTGVMSIAFF.